This TCR beta chain was sequenced in a study of blood T cell repertoires in COVID-19. Overall study: Acute and convalescent COVID-19 specimens originated in the United States, Italy and Spain.

The V gene's germline CDR1 is LGHNT and CDR2 FRNRAP. Losses at the gene ends were 1 base for V and 0 bases for J; bases not matched to a gene: 10. This CDR3 has 19 amino acids. Profiled with immunoSEQ multiplex PCR; TCRdb holds only in-frame clones, not every one. The repertoire holds fewer than 200,000 clones, less than 90% seen once, with around 20% in the top ten. This sequence joins TRBV12-5 and TRBJ1-5; TRBD1 aligns across 9 bases. The TCR originated in a man aged 70-80 years with active or convalescent COVID-19. The source material was peripheral blood. The DNA of the CDR3 is TGTGCTAGTGGTTTGGCACATCGGACAGGGGTCTTTAGCAATCAGCCCCAGCATTTT. This translates into CASGLAHRTGVFSNQPQHF.